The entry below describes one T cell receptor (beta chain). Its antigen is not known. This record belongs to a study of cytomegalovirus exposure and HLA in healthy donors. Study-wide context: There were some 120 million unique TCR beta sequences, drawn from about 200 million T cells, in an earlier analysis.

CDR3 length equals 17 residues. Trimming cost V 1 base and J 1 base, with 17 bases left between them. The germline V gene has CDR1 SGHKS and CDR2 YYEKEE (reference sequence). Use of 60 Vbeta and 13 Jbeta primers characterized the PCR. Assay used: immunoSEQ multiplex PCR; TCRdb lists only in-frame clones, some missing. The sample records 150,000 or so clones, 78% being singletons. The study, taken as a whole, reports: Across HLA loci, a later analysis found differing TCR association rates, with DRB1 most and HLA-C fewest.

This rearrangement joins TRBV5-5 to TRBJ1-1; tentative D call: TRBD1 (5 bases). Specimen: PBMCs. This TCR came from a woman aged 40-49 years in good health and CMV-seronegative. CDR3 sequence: CASSLRARERSNTEAFF. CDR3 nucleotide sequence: TGTGCCAGCAGCTTGAGAGCCAGGGAAAGATCGAACACTGAAGCTTTCTTT.